This TCR beta chain came from a study of beta chain features in type 1 diabetes. Study results and limitations: Type 1 diabetes patients had TCRB CDR3s that were shorter (moderately but significantly so) in all four CD4+ subsets.

Of the isolated RNA, all was reverse transcribed, and so the sequenced material was expressed TCRB transcripts. Some clones are missing from TCRdb's copy, which holds only in-frame ones; the method was immunoSEQ multiplex PCR. The sample contains tens of thousands of clones, more than 45% of which appear only once. As for this clone: Its specificity is unknown.

The receptor comes from a man aged 25-45 years with type 1 diabetes. Sequenced material: central memory CD4+ T cells from blood.

The CDR3 sequence is CASTTPRLAGPGGELFF. The DNA for the CDR3 is TGTGCCAGCACCACGCCTAGACTAGCGGGACCGGGCGGGGAGCTGTTTTTT. This chain uses TRBV7-9 with TRBJ2-2; 11 bases map to TRBD2. Trimming took 7 bases from V and 7 from J; bases not matched to a gene: 14. This CDR3 contains 17 residues. Germline CDR1 SEHNR, CDR2 FQNEAQ (reference sequence).